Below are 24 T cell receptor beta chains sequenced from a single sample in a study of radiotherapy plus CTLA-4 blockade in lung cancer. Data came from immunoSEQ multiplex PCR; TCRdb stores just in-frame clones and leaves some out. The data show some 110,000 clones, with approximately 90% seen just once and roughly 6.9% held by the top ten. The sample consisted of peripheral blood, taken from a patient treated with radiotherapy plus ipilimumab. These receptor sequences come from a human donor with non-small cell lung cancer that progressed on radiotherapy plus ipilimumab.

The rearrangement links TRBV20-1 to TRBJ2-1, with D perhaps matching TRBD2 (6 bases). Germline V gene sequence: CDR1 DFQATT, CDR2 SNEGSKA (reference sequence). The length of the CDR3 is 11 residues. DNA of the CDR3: TGCACCGCGAGTCGGGGGAATGAGCAGTTCTTC. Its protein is CTASRGNEQFF.

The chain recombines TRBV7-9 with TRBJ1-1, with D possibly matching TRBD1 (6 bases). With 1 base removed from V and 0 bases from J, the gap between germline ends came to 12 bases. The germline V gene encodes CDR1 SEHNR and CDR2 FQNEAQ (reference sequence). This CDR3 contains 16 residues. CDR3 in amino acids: CASSLEPQGVNTEAFF. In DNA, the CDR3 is TGTGCCAGCAGCTTAGAACCACAGGGTGTGAACACTGAAGCTTTCTTT. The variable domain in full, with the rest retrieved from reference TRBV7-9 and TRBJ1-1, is DTGVSQNPRHKITKRGQNVTFRCDPISEHNRLYWYRQTLGQGPEFLTYFQNEAQLEKSRLLSDRFSAERPKGSFSTLEIQRTEQGDSAMYLCASSLEPQGVNTEAFFGQGTRLTVV.

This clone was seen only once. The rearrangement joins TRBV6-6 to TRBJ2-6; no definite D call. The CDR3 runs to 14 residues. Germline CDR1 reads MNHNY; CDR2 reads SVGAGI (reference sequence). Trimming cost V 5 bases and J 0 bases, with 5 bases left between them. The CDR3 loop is CASSLSSGANVLTF. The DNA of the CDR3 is TGTGCCAGCAGTCTTAGCTCTGGGGCCAACGTCCTGACTTTC.

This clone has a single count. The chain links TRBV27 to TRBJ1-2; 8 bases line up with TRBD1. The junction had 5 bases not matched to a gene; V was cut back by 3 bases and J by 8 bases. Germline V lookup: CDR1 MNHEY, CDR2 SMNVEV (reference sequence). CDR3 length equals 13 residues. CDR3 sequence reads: CASSLRTGLGYTF. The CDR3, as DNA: TGTGCCAGCAGTTTGAGGACAGGGTTAGGCTACACCTTC.

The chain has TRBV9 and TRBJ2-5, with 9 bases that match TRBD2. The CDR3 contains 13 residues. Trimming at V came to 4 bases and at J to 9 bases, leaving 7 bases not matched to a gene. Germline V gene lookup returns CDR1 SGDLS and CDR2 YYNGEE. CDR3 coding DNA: TGTGCCAGCAGCAGTAGCGGGAGAGGGGCCCAGTACTTC. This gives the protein CASSSSGRGAQYF. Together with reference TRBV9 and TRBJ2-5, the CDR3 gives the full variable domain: DSGVTQTPKHLITATGQRVTLRCSPRSGDLSVYWYQQSLDQGLQFLIQYYNGEERAKGNILERFSAQQFPDLHSELNLSSLELGDSALYFCASSSSGRGAQYFGPGTRLLVL.

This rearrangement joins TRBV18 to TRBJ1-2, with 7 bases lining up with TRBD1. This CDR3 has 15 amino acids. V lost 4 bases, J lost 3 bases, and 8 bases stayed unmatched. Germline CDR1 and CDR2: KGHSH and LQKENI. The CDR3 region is CASSRNRGQDYGYTF. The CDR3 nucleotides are TGTGCCAGCTCACGGAACAGGGGCCAAGACTATGGCTACACCTTC.

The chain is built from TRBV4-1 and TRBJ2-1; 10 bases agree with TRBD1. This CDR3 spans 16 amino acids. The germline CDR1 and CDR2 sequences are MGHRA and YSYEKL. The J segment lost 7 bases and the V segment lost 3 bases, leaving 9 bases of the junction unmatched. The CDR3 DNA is TGCGCCAGCAGCCACCAACAGACAGGGGGCTATAATGAGCAGTTCTTC. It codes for CASSHQQTGGYNEQFF.

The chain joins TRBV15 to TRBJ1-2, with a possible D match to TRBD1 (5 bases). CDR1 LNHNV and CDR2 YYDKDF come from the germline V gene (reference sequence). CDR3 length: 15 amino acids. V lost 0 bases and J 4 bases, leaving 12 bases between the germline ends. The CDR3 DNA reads TGTGCCACCAGCAGAGATCTGGGGGATACCTATGGCTACACCTTC. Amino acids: CATSRDLGDTYGYTF. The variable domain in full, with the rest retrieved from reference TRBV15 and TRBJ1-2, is DAMVIQNPRYQVTQFGKPVTLSCSQTLNHNVMYWYQQKSSQAPKLLFHYYDKDFNNEADTPDNFQSRRPNTSFCFLDIRSPGLGDTAMYLCATSRDLGDTYGYTFGSGTRLTVV.

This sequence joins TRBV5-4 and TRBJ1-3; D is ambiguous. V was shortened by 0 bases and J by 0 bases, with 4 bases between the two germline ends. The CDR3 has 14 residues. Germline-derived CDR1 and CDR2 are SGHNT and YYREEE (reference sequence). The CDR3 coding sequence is TGTGCCAGCAGCTTGGCAGACTCTGGAAACACCATATATTTT. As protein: CASSLADSGNTIYF.

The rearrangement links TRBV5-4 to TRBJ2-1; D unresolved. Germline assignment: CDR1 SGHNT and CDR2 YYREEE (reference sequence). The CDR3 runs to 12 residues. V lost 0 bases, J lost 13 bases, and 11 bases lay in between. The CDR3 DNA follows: TGTGCCAGCAGCTTGGAGGGCCTGGAACAGTTCTTC. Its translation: CASSLEGLEQFF.

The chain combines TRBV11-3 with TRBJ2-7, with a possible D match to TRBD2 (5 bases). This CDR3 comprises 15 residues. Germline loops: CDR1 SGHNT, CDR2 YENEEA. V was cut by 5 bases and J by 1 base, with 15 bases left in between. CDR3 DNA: TGTGCCAGCAGCCCCCGCTTCGGGGAATCCTACGAGCAGTACTTC. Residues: CASSPRFGESYEQYF.

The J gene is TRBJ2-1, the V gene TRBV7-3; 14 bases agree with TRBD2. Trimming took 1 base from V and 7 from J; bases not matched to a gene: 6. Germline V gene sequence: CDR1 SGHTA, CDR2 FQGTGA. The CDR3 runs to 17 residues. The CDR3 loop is CASSLSRTSGRLNEQFF. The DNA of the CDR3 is TGTGCCAGCAGCTTAAGTCGGACTAGCGGGAGGTTGAATGAGCAGTTCTTC.

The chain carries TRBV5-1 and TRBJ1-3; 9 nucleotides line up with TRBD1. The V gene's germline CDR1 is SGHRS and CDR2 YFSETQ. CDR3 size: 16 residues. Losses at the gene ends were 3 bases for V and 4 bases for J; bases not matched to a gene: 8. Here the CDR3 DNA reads TGCGCCAGCAGCTCGGGACAGGGATTGGCAGGAAACACCATATATTTT. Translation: CASSSGQGLAGNTIYF.

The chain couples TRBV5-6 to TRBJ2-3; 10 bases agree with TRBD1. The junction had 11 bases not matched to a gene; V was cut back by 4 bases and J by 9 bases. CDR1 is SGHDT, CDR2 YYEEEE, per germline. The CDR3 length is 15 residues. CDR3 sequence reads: CASSGSGQGEDTQYF. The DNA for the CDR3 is TGTGCCAGCAGCGGGAGCGGACAGGGGGAGGACACGCAGTATTTT. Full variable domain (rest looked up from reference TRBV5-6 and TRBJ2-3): DAGVTQSPTHLIKTRGQQVTLRCSPKSGHDTVSWYQQALGQGPQFIFQYYEEEERQRGNFPDRFSGHQFPNYSSELNVNALLLGDSALYLCASSGSGQGEDTQYFGPGTRLTVL.

The CDR3 coding sequence is TGTGCCAGCAGCCACACCCCCGACAGGGGGAACACTGAAGCTTTCTTT. This codes for CASSHTPDRGNTEAFF. The rearrangement joins TRBV4-2 to TRBJ1-1; 8 bases fit TRBD1. The junction had 7 bases not matched to a gene; V was cut back by 3 bases and J by 1 base. The length of the CDR3 is 16 residues. Germline values: CDR1 LGHNA, CDR2 YNFKEQ.

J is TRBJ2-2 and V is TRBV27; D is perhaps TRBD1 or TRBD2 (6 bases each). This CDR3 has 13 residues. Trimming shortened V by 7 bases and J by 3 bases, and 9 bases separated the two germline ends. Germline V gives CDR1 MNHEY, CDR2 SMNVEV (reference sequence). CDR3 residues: CASKGGYTGELFF. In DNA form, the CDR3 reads TGTGCCAGCAAAGGGGGGTACACCGGGGAGCTGTTTTTT.

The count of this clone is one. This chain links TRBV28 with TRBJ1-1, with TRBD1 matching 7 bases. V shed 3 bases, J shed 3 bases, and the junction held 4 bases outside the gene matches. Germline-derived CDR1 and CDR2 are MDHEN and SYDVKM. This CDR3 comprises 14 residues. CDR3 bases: TGTGCCAGCAGTTTGAAACAGGGGTACACTGAAGCTTTCTTT. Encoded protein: CASSLKQGYTEAFF.

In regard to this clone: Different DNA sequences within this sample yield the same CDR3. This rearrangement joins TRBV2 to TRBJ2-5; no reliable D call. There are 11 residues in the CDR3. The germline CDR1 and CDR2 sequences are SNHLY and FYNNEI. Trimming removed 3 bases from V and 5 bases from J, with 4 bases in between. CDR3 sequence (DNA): TGTGCCAGCAGTGACTGGGAGACCCAGTACTTC. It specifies CASSDWETQYF.

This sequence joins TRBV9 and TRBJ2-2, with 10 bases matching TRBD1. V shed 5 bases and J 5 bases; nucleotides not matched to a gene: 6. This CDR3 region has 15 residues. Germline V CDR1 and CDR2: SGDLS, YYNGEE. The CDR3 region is CASSGGQGRTGELFF. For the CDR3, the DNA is TGTGCCAGCAGTGGGGGACAGGGGAGGACCGGGGAGCTGTTTTTT.

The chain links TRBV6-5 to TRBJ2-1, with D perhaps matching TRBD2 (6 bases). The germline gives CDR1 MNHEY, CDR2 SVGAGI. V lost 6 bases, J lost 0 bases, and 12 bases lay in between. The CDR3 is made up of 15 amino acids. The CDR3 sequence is CASRAREASYNEQFF. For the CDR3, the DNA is TGTGCCAGCAGGGCCAGGGAGGCCTCCTACAATGAGCAGTTCTTC.

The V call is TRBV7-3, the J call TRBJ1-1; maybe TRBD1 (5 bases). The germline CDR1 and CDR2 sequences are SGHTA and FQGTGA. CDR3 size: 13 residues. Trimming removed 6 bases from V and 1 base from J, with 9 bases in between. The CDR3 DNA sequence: TGTGCCAGCAGGCGACAGCCGAACACTGAAGCTTTCTTT. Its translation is CASRRQPNTEAFF.

CDR3 sequence reads: CASGLGGELRTGELFF. CDR3 DNA sequence: TGTGCTAGTGGTTTGGGCGGGGAGTTGCGCACCGGGGAGCTGTTTTTT. The chain uses TRBV12-5 and TRBJ2-2, with D perhaps matching TRBD2 (6 bases). V was cut by 1 base and J by 4 bases, with 13 bases left in between. Germline-derived CDR1 and CDR2 are LGHNT and FRNRAP. This CDR3 region has 16 residues.

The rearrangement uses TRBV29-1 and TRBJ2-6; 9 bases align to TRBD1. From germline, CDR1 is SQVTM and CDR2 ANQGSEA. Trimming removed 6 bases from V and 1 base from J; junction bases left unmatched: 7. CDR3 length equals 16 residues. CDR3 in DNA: TGCAGCGTGCCGGGACAGGGCGTGTCTGGGGCCAACGTCCTGACTTTC. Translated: CSVPGQGVSGANVLTF.

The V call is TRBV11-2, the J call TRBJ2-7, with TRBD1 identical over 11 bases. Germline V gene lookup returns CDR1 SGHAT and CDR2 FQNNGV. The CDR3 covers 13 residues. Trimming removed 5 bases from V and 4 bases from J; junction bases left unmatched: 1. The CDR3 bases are TGTGCCAGCAGCCGGGACAGGGGGTACGAGCAGTACTTC. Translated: CASSRDRGYEQYF.